This entry lists 14 T cell receptor beta chains sequenced from one sample in a study of blood T cell repertoires in COVID-19. The data were produced by immunoSEQ multiplex PCR, yet TCRdb's version contains in-frame clones alone and is incomplete. This sample has some 250,000 clones, with roughly 86% found just once. Sample: peripheral blood. Receptor source: a woman between 25 and 40 years old who had recovered from COVID-19.

The chain joins TRBV6-5 to TRBJ2-7; 8 nucleotides align to TRBD1. Germline CDR1 and CDR2: MNHEY and SVGAGI. This CDR3 has 12 amino acids. V was pared by 6 bases and J by 5 bases, with 3 bases of the junction left unmatched. The CDR3: CASSRTGNEQYF. CDR3 DNA: TGTGCCAGCAGCAGGACAGGGAACGAGCAGTACTTC.

The chain couples TRBV5-4 to TRBJ2-2; maybe TRBD1 (6 bases). Trimming took off 4 bases at V and 4 bases at J, with 11 bases between the two ends. The germline CDR1 and CDR2 sequences are SGHNT and YYREEE (reference sequence). This CDR3 comprises 14 residues. CDR3 residues: CASSLQGTTGELFF. The CDR3, as DNA: TGTGCCAGCAGCCTACAGGGAACCACCGGGGAGCTGTTTTTT.

This CDR3 is CSVEQSSGRAQYF. The CDR3 DNA reads as TGCAGCGTTGAGCAATCCAGCGGGAGGGCCCAGTACTTC. This sequence joins TRBV29-1 and TRBJ2-5, with 10 bases that match TRBD2. The junction had 7 bases not matched to a gene; V was cut back by 3 bases and J by 9 bases. Germline V CDR1 and CDR2: SQVTM, ANQGSEA. This CDR3 region has 13 residues.

The gene calls are TRBV27 and TRBJ1-5; D is unclear. This CDR3 is built from 12 residues. In germline, CDR1 is MNHEY, CDR2 SMNVEV (reference sequence). The ends were cut back, 2 bases at V and 6 bases at J, with 5 bases in the middle. CDR3 in DNA: TGTGCCAGCAGTTTACCCAGTCAGCCCCAGCATTTT. This encodes CASSLPSQPQHF.

This clone was counted only a few times. The chain joins TRBV7-9 to TRBJ2-1; 12 nucleotides match TRBD1. Germline assignment: CDR1 SEHNR and CDR2 FQNEAQ (reference sequence). The CDR3 consists of 15 residues. Losses at the gene ends were 3 bases for V and 8 bases for J; bases not matched to a gene: 5. This CDR3 reads CASSFGTGGNDEQFF. The CDR3 DNA reads TGTGCCAGCAGCTTCGGGACAGGGGGCAACGATGAGCAGTTCTTC.

The chain carries TRBV5-4 and TRBJ2-2, with a possible D match to TRBD2 (5 bases). The CDR3 spans 16 residues. Per the germline V gene, CDR1 is SGHNT and CDR2 is YYREEE (reference sequence). The ends were cut back, 1 base at V and 5 bases at J, with 15 bases in the middle. The CDR3 region has the DNA TGTGCCAGCAGCTTGTTTTCTAGCTTGGAGACCGGGGAGCTGTTTTTT. Protein product: CASSLFSSLETGELFF.

The CDR3, as DNA: TGTGCCAGCAGCCTCATTAGCGGGGGGGCTCCAGAGACCCAGTACTTC. Translation gives CASSLISGGAPETQYF. The chain has TRBV7-6 and TRBJ2-5; 11 bases are shared with TRBD2. J lost 4 bases, V lost 5 bases, and 9 bases had no gene match. The CDR3 is 16 amino acids. Germline V gene lookup returns CDR1 SGHVS and CDR2 FNYEAQ.

The rearrangement links TRBV15 to TRBJ2-3; D may be TRBD2 (6 bases). This CDR3 is 14 amino acids long. Germline assignment: CDR1 LNHNV and CDR2 YYDKDF (reference sequence). V gave up 5 bases and J gave up 0 bases, with 9 bases separating them. The CDR3 DNA is TGTGCCACCAGCTGGGGAGGCAGCACAGATACGCAGTATTTT. Amino acid sequence: CATSWGGSTDTQYF.

The DNA for the CDR3 is TGTGCCACCAGCAGAGATGGCCGGCGGGTTGGAGCTTTCTTT. Translated: CATSRDGRRVGAFF. This sequence joins TRBV15 and TRBJ1-1; no firm D call. The V gene's germline CDR1 is LNHNV and CDR2 YYDKDF (reference sequence). The CDR3 is made up of 14 amino acids. The ends were cut back, 0 bases at V and 10 bases at J, with 15 bases in the middle.

The V gene is TRBV3-1 (or the pseudogene TRBV3-2), the J gene TRBJ1-4, with TRBD1 identical over 8 bases. The V segment lost 6 bases and the J segment 7 bases; nucleotides outside the gene matches: 10. The CDR3 loop spans 15 amino acids. Germline V gene lookup returns CDR1 LGHDT and CDR2 YNNKEL (reference sequence). The CDR3 reads CASRNSDRVSEKLFF. The CDR3 DNA is TGTGCCAGCAGAAATTCGGACAGGGTTAGTGAAAAACTGTTTTTT.

V is TRBV3-1 (or the pseudogene TRBV3-2) and J is TRBJ1-5, with unresolved D. V was cut by 4 bases and J by 0 bases, with 7 bases left in between. Germline CDR1 LGHDT, CDR2 YNNKEL (reference sequence). The CDR3 extends over 14 amino acids. CDR3 sequence (DNA): TGTGCCAGCAGCCCCAGCGGTAGCAATCAGCCCCAGCATTTT. Translating it yields CASSPSGSNQPQHF.

This chain connects TRBV4-1 to TRBJ2-4; TRBD1 agrees at 10 bases. Germline V lookup: CDR1 MGHRA, CDR2 YSYEKL. CDR3 size: 15 residues. J gave up 4 bases and V 4 bases, and 4 bases lay outside the gene matches. The CDR3 region has the DNA TGCGCCAGCAGCCCGTTGGGACAGGGGAAAAACATTCAGTACTTC. Amino acids: CASSPLGQGKNIQYF.

The chain is built from TRBV6-5 and TRBJ1-1; perhaps TRBD1 as D (5 bases). V lost 3 bases and J 5 bases, leaving 13 bases between the germline ends. CDR3 length: 14 amino acids. Germline CDR1 reads MNHEY; CDR2 reads SVGAGI. CDR3 loop: CASSYSGYGTEAFF. In DNA, the CDR3 is TGTGCCAGCAGTTATTCAGGGTATGGGACTGAAGCTTTCTTT.

V and J are TRBV6-1 and TRBJ2-1; 8 bases fit TRBD1. Trimming removed 2 bases from V and 5 bases from J; junction bases left unmatched: 5. CDR1 and CDR2 from the germline V gene are MNHNS and SASEGT. The CDR3 is 15 amino acids. The CDR3 here is CASSEPATGDNEQFF. In nucleotides, the CDR3 is TGTGCCAGCAGTGAACCCGCGACAGGGGACAATGAGCAGTTCTTC.